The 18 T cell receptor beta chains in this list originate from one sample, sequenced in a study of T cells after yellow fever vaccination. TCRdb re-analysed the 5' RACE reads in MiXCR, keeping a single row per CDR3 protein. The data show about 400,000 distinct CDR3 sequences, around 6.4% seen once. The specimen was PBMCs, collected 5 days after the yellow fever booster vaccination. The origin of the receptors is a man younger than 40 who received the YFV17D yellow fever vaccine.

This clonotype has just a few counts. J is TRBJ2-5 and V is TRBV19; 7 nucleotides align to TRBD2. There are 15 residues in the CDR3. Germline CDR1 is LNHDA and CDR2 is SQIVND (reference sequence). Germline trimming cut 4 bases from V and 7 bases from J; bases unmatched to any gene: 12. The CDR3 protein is CASSSPPAGRGTQYF. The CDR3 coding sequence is TGTGCCAGTAGTAGCCCGCCAGCGGGACGAGGGACCCAGTACTTC.

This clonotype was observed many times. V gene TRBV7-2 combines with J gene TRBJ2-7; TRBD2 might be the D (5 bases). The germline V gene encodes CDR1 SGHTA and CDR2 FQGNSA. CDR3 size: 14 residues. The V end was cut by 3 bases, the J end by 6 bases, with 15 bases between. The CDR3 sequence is CASSFRTREAEQYF. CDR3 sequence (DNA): TGTGCCAGCAGCTTCAGAACTAGGGAAGCCGAGCAGTACTTC.

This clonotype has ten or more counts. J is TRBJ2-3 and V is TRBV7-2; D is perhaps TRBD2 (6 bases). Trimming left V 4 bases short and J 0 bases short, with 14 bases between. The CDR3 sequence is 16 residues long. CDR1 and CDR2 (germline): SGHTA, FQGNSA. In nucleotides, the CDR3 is TGTGCCAGCAGCTCTGCCGGGACTTCTAGCACAGATACGCAGTATTTT. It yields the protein CASSSAGTSSTDTQYF.

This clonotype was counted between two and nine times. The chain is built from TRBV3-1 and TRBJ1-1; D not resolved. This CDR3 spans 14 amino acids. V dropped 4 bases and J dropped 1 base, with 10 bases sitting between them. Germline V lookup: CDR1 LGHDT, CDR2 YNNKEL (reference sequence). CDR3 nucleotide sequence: TGTGCCAGCAGCCTCGCCGGGCAGAACACTGAAGCTTTCTTT. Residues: CASSLAGQNTEAFF.

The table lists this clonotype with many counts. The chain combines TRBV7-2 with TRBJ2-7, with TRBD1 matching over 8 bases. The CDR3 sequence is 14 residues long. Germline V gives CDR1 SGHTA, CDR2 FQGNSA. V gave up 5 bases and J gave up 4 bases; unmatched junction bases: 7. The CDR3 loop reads CASSIGQGGYEQYF. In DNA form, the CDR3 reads TGTGCCAGCAGCATTGGACAGGGTGGTTACGAGCAGTACTTC. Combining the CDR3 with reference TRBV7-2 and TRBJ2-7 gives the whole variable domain GAGVSQSPSNKVTEKGKDVELRCDPISGHTALYWYRQSLGQGLEFLIYFQGNSAPDKSGLPSDRFSAERTGGSVSTLTIQRTQQEDSAVYLCASSIGQGGYEQYFGPGTRLTVT.

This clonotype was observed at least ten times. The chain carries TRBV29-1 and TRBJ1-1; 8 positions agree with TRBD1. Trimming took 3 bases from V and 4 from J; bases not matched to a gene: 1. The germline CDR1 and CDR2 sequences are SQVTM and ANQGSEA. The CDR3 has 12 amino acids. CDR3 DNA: TGCAGCGTTGATACAGGGGGCACTGAAGCTTTCTTT. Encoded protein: CSVDTGGTEAFF.

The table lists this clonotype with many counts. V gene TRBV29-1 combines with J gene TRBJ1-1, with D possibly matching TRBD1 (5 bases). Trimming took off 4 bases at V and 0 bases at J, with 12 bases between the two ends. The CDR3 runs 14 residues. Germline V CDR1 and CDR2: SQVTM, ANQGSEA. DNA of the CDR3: TGCAGCGTTGGACAGTTTCAGATGAACACTGAAGCTTTCTTT. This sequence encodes CSVGQFQMNTEAFF.

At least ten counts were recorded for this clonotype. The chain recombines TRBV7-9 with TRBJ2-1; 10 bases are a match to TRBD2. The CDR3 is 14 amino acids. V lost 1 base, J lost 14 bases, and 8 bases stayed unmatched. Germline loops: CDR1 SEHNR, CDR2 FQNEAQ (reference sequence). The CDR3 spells CASSLGAKREGKFF. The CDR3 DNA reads TGTGCCAGCAGCTTAGGGGCCAAGCGGGAGGGCAAGTTCTTC.

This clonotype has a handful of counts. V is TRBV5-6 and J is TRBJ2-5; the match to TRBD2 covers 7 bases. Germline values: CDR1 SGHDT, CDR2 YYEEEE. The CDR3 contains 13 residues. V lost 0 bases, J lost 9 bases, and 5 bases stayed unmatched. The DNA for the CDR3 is TGTGCCAGCAGCTTGGCCGGGGGGTCGCCCCAGTACTTC. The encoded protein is CASSLAGGSPQYF. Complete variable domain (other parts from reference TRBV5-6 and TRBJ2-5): DAGVTQSPTHLIKTRGQQVTLRCSPKSGHDTVSWYQQALGQGPQFIFQYYEEEERQRGNFPDRFSGHQFPNYSSELNVNALLLGDSALYLCASSLAGGSPQYFGPGTRLLVL.

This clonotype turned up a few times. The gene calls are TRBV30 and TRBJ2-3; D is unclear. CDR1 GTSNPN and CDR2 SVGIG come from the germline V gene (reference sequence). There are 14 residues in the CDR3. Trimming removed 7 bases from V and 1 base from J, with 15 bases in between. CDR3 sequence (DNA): TGTGCCTCCGGAGTGGGGTTAGGCACAGATACGCAGTATTTT. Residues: CASGVGLGTDTQYF.

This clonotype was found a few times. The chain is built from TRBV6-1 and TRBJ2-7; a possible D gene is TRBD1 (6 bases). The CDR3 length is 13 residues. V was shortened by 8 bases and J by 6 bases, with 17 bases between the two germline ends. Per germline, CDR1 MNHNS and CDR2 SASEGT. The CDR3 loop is CASANREYSEQYF. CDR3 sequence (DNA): TGTGCCAGCGCGAACAGGGAATACAGCGAGCAGTACTTC.

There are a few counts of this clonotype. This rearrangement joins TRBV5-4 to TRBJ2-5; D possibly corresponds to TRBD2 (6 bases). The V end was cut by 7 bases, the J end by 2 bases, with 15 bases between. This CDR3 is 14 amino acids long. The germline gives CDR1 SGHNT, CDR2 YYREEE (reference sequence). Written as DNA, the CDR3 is TGTGCCAGCCAGAGGAGGGCCGGTCAAGAGACCCAGTACTTC. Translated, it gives CASQRRAGQETQYF.

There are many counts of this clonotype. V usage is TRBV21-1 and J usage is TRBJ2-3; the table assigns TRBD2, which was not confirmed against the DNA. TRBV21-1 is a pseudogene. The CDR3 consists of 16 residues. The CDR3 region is CASSSTSGNYTDTQYF. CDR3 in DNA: TGTGCCAGCAGCAGTACTAGCGGGAATTACACAGATACGCAGTATTTT.

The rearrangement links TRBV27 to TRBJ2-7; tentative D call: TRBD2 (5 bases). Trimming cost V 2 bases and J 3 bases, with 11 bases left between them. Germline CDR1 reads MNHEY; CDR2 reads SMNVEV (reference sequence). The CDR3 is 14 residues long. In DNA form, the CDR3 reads TGTGCCAGCAGTTTAGCCGGGGAAGGCTACGAGCAGTACTTC. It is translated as CASSLAGEGYEQYF.

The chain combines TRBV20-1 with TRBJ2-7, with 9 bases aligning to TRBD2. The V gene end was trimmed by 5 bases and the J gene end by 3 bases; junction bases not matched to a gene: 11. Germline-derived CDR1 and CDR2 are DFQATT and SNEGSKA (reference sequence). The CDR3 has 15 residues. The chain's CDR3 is CSASPLAGQSYEQYF. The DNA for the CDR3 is TGCAGTGCTTCCCCTCTAGCGGGACAAAGCTACGAGCAGTACTTC.

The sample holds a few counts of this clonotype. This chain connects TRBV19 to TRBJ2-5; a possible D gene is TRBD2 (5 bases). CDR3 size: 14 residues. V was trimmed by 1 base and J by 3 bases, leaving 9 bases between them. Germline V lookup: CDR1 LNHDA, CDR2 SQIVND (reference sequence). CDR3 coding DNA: TGTGCCAGTAGTATAGTAGGAGGAAAAGAGACCCAGTACTTC. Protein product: CASSIVGGKETQYF.

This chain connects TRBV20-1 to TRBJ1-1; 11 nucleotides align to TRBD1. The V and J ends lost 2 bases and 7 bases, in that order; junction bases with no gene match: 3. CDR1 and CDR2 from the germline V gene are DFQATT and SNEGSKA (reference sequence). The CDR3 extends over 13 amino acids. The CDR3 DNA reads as TGCAGTGCTAGACGGACAGGGGGCGGTGAAGCTTTCTTT. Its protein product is CSARRTGGGEAFF.

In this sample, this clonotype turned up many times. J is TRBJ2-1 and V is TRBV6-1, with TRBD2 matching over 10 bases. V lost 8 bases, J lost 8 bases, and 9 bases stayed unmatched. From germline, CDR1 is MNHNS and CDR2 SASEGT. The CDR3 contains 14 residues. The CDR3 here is CASATTAGGYEQFF. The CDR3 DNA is TGTGCCAGCGCTACCACAGCGGGAGGGTATGAGCAGTTCTTC.